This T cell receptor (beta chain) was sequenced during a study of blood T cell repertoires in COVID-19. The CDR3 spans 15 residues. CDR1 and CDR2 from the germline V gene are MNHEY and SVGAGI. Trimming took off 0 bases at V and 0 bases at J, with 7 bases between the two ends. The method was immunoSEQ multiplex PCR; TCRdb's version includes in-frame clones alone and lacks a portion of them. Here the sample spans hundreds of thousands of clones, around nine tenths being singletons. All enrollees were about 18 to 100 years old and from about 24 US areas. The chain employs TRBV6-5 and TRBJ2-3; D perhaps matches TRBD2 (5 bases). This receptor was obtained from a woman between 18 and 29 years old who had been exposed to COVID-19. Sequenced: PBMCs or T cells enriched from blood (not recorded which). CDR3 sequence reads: CASSYSWTSTDTQYF. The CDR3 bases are TGTGCCAGCAGTTACTCGTGGACTAGCACAGATACGCAGTATTTT.